This record looks at one TCR beta chain sequence and its context. The antigen is undetermined. What was sequenced were expressed TCRB transcripts, since all of the isolated RNA had been reverse transcribed. About 3.6 million reads were obtained on average from naive, central memory and regulatory T cell samples. Profiled with immunoSEQ multiplex PCR; TCRdb holds only in-frame clones, not every one. The sample shows 150,000 to 170,000 clones, around 10% of them seen only once. This CDR3 spans 12 amino acids. The V and J ends lost 8 bases and 7 bases respectively, with 15 bases between them. Germline V gene sequence: CDR1 MDHEN, CDR2 SYDVKM. The data are from a study of beta chain features in type 1 diabetes. Study-level information: Age, gender, cell numbers and subset yield matched between patients and controls.

Study findings and constraints: Patients with type 1 diabetes carried fewer insertions and had more deletions at their VDJ junctions. When Type 1 diabetes patients were examined, their TCRB CDR3s proved moderately but significantly shorter in all four CD4+ subsets. Within the patient group, naive, central memory and Treg TCRB repertoires appeared more similar to each other than within healthy donors.

The source is a man aged 30-40 years with type 1 diabetes. Material for sequencing was central memory CD4+ T cells from blood. V and J are TRBV28 and TRBJ2-7; perhaps TRBD1 as D (7 bases). DNA of the CDR3: TGTGCCAGCCTGGCGGCAGGGGGGGAGCAGTACTTC. It encodes CASLAAGGEQYF.